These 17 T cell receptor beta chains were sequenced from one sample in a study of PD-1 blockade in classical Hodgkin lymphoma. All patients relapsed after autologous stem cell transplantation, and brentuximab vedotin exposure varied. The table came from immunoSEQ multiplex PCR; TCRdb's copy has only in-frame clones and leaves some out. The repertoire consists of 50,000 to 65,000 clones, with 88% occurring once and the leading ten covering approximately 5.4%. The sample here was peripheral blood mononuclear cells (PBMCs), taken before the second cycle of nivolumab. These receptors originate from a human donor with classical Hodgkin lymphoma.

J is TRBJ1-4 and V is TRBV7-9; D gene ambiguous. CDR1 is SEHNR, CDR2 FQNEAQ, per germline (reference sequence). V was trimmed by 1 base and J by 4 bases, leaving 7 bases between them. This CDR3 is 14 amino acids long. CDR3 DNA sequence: TGTGCCAGCAGCTTAGAGGTCCTTAATGAAAAACTGTTTTTT. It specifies CASSLEVLNEKLFF.

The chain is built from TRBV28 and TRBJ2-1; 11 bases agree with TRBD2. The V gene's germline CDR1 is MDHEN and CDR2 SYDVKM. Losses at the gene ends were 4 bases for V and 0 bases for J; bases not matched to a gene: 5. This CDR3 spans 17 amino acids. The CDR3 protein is CASSWGLAANSYNEQFF. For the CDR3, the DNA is TGTGCCAGCAGTTGGGGACTAGCGGCCAACTCCTACAATGAGCAGTTCTTC. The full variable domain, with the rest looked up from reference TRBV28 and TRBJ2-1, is DVKVTQSSRYLVKRTGEKVFLECVQDMDHENMFWYRQDPGLGLRLIYFSYDVKMKEKGDIPEGYSVSREKKERFSLILESASTNQTSMYLCASSWGLAANSYNEQFFGPGTRLTVL.

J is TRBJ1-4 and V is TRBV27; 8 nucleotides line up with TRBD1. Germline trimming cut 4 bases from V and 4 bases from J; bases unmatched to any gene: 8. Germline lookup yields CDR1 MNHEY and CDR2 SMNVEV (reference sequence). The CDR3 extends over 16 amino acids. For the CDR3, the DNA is TGTGCCAGCAGTTCCCTCCCGACAGGGGTTAATGAAAAACTGTTTTTT. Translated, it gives CASSSLPTGVNEKLFF.

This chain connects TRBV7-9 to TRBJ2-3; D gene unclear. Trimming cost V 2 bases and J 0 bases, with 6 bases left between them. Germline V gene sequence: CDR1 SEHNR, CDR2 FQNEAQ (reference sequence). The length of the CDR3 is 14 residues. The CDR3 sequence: CASSLPTSTDTQYF. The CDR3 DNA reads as TGTGCCAGCAGCTTACCCACTAGCACAGATACGCAGTATTTT.

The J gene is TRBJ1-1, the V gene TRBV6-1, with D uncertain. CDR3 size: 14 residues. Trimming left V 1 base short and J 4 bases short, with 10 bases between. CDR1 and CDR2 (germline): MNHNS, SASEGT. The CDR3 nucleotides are TGTGCCAGCAGTGAAGGTCTCTGGGGCACTGAAGCTTTCTTT. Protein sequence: CASSEGLWGTEAFF.

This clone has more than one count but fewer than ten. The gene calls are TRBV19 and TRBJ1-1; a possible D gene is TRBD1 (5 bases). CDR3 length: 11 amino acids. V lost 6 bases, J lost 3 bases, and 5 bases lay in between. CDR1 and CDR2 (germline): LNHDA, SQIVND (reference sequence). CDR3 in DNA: TGTGCCAGTAGGGGGGACACTGAAGCTTTCTTT. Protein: CASRGDTEAFF.

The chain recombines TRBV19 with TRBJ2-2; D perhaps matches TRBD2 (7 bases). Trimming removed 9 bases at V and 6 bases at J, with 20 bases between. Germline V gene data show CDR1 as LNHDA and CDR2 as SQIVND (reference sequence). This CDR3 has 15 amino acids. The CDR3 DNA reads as TGTGCCAGCTCCCGGGGGGCTAGCGGCGCCGGGGAGCTGTTTTTT. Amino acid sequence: CASSRGASGAGELFF. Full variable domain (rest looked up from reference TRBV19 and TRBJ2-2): DGGITQSPKYLFRKEGQNVTLSCEQNLNHDAMYWYRQDPGQGLRLIYYSQIVNDFQKGDIAEGYSVSREKKESFPLTVTSAQKNPTAFYLCASSRGASGAGELFFGEGSRLTVL.

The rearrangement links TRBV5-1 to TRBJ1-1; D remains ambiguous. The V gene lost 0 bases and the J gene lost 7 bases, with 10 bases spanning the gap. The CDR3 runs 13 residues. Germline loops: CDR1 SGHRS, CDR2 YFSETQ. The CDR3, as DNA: TGCGCCAGCAGCTTGGGAGCCCGTAATGAAGCTTTCTTT. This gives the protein CASSLGARNEAFF.

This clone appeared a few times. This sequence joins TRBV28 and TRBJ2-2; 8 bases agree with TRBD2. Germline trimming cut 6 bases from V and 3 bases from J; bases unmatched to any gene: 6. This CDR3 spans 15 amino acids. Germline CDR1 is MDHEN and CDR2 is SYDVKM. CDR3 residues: CASRLADEYTGELFF. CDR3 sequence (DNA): TGTGCCAGCAGACTAGCGGACGAGTACACCGGGGAGCTGTTTTTT.

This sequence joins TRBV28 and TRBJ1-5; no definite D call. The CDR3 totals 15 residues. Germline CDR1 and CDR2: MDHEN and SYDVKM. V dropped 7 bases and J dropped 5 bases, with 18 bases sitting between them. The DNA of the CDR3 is TGTGCCAGCACCGATCTTTTCGGTGGCCATCAGCCCCAGCATTTT. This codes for CASTDLFGGHQPQHF.

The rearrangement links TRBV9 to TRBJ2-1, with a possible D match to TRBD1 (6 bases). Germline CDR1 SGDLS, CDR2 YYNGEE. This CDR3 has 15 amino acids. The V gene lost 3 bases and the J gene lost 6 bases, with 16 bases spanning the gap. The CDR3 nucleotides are TGTGCCAGCAGCGCCTATCCCGGGACACCCAATGAGCAGTTCTTC. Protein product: CASSAYPGTPNEQFF.

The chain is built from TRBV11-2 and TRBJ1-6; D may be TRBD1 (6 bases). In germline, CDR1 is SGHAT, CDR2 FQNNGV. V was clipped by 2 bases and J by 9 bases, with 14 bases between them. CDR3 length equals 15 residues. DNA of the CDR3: TGTGCCAGCAGCTTAAGAGGGGGTCGGGTTTCACCCCTCCACTTT. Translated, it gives CASSLRGGRVSPLHF.

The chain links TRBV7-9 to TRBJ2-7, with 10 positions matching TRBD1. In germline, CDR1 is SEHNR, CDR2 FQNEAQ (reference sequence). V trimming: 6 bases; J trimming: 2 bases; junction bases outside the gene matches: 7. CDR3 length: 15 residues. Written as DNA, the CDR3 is TGTGCCAGCAGTTCCCCGGGACAGGGGACCTACGAGCAGTACTTC. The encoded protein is CASSSPGQGTYEQYF.

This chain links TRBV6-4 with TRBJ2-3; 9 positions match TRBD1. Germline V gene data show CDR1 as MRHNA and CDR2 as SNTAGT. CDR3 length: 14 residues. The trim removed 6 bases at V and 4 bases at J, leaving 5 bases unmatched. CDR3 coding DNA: TGTGCCAGCAGCAACGACAGGGGGGCAGATACGCAGTATTTT. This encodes CASSNDRGADTQYF.

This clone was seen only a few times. The CDR3 bases are TGTGCCAGCAGCTTAGAGGCAGGCCCCTACGAGCAGTACTTC. Its translation is CASSLEAGPYEQYF. The chain links TRBV7-9 to TRBJ2-7; D gene unclear. The CDR3 runs to 14 residues. Germline CDR1 and CDR2: SEHNR and FQNEAQ (reference sequence). V lost 1 base, J lost 2 bases, and 9 bases lay in between. The full variable domain, its missing parts supplied by reference TRBV7-9 and TRBJ2-7, is DTGVSQNPRHKITKRGQNVTFRCDPISEHNRLYWYRQTLGQGPEFLTYFQNEAQLEKSRLLSDRFSAERPKGSFSTLEIQRTEQGDSAMYLCASSLEAGPYEQYFGPGTRLTVT.

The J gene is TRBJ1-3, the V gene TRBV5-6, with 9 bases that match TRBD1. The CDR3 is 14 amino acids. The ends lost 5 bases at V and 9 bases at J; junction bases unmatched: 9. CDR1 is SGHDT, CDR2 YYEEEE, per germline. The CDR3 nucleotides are TGTGCCAGCAGTATACAGGGGGCTAGAAGCACCATATATTTT. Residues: CASSIQGARSTIYF. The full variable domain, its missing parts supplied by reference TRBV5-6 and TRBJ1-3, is DAGVTQSPTHLIKTRGQQVTLRCSPKSGHDTVSWYQQALGQGPQFIFQYYEEEERQRGNFPDRFSGHQFPNYSSELNVNALLLGDSALYLCASSIQGARSTIYFGEGSWLTVV.

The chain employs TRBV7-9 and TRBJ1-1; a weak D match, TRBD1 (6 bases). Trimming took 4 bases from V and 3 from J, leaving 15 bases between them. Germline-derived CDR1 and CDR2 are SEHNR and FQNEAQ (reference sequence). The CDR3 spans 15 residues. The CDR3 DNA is TGTGCCAGCAGCTCCTGGGGGGCCGGCGACACTGAAGCTTTCTTT. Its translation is CASSSWGAGDTEAFF.